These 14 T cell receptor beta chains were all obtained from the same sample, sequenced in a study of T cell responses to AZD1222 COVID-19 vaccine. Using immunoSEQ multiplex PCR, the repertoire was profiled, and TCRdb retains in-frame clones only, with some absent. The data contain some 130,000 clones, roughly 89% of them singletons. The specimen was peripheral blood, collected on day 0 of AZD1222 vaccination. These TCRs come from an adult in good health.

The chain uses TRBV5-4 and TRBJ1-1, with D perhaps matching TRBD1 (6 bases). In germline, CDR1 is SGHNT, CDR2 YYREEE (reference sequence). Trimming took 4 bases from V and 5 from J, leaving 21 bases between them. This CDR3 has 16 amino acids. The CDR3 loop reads CASSRGSGGSWTEAFF. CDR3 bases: TGTGCCAGCAGCCGGGGGTCGGGGGGCTCGTGGACTGAAGCTTTCTTT. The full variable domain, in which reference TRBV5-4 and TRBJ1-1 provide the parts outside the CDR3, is ETGVTQSPTHLIKTRGQQVTLRCSSQSGHNTVSWYQQALGQGPQFIFQYYREEENGRGNFPPRFSGLQFPNYSSELNVNALELDDSALYLCASSRGSGGSWTEAFFGQGTRLTVV.

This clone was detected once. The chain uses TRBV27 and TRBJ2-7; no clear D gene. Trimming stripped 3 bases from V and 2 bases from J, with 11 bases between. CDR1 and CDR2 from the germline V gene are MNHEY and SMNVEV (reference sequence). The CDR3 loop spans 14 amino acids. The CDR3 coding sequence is TGTGCCAGCAGTTTTCGCGGCCCAACCTACGAGCAGTACTTC. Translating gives CASSFRGPTYEQYF.

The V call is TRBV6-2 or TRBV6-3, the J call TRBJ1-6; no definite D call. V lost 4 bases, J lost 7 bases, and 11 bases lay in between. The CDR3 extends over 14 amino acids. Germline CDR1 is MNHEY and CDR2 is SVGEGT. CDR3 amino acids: CASSSGPGNSPLHF. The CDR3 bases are TGTGCCAGCAGTTCGGGCCCTGGGAATTCACCCCTCCACTTT.

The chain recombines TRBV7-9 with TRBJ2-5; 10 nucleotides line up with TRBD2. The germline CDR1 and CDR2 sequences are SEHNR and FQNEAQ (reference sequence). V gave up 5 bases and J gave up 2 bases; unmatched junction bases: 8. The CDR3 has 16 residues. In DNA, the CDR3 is TGTGCCAGCAGCCCAGCGGGAGGGGGGTTTCAAGAGACCCAGTACTTC. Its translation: CASSPAGGGFQETQYF.

The CDR3 DNA reads as TGTGCCAGCAGTTGGCCCCGATCGGCTTTCTTT. The encoded protein is CASSWPRSAFF. This rearrangement joins TRBV6-5 to TRBJ1-1; D is ambiguous. Trimming shortened V by 4 bases and J by 11 bases, and 11 bases separated the two germline ends. CDR3 length equals 11 residues. Germline V gene data show CDR1 as MNHEY and CDR2 as SVGAGI.

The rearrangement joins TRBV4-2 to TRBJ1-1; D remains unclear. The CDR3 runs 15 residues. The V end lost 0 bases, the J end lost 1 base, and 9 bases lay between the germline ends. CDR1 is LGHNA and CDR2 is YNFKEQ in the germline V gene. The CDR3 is CASSQEKLQNTEAFF. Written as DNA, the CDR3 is TGTGCCAGCAGCCAAGAGAAGTTGCAGAACACTGAAGCTTTCTTT.

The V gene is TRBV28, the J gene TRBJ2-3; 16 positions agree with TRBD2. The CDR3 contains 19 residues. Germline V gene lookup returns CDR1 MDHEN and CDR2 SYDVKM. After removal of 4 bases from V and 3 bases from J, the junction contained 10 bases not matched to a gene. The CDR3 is CASSSRTGTSGGDTDTQYF. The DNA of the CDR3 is TGTGCCAGCAGTTCCCGCACTGGGACTAGCGGGGGGGATACAGATACGCAGTATTTT.

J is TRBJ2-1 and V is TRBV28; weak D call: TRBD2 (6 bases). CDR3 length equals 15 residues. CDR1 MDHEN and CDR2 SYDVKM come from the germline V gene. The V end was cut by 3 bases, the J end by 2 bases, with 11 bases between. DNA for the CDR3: TGTGCCAGCAGTTTTCGGGGGACCACCTACAATGAGCAGTTCTTC. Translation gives CASSFRGTTYNEQFF. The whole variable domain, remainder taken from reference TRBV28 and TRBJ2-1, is DVKVTQSSRYLVKRTGEKVFLECVQDMDHENMFWYRQDPGLGLRLIYFSYDVKMKEKGDIPEGYSVSREKKERFSLILESASTNQTSMYLCASSFRGTTYNEQFFGPGTRLTVL.

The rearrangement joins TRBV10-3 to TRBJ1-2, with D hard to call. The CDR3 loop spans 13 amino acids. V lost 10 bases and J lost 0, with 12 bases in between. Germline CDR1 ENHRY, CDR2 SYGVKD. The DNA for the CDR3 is TGTGCCACCTCAGAAGGCGCTAACTATGGCTACACCTTC. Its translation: CATSEGANYGYTF.

The CDR3 loop reads CASLQDRGQGEDYGYTF. The CDR3 nucleotides read TGTGCCAGCTTACAGGATCGTGGACAGGGGGAAGACTATGGCTACACCTTC. The chain links TRBV19 to TRBJ1-2; the match to TRBD1 covers 10 bases. This CDR3 is 17 amino acids long. The junction had 16 bases not matched to a gene; V was cut back by 9 bases and J by 3 bases. Germline CDR1 reads LNHDA; CDR2 reads SQIVND (reference sequence).

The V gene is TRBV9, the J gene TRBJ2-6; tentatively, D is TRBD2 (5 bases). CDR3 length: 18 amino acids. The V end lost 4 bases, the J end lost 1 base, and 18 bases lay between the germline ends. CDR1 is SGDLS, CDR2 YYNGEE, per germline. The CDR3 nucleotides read TGTGCCAGCAGCCGGGATGTCCGGGCCAGGTCTGGGGCCAACGTCCTGACTTTC. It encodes CASSRDVRARSGANVLTF.

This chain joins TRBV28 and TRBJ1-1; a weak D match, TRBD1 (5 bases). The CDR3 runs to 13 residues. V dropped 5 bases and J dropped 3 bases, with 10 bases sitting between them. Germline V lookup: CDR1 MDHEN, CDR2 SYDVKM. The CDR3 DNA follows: TGTGCCAGCAGTGTGCAGGGAGACACTGAAGCTTTCTTT. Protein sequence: CASSVQGDTEAFF. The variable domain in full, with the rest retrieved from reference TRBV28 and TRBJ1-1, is DVKVTQSSRYLVKRTGEKVFLECVQDMDHENMFWYRQDPGLGLRLIYFSYDVKMKEKGDIPEGYSVSREKKERFSLILESASTNQTSMYLCASSVQGDTEAFFGQGTRLTVV.

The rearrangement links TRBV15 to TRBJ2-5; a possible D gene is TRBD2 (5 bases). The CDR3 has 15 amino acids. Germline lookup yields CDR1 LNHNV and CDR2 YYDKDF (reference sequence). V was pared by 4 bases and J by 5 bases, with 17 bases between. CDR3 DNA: TGTGCCACCAGCAAACGCGGGCCTCTCGGGGAGACCCAGTACTTC. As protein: CATSKRGPLGETQYF.

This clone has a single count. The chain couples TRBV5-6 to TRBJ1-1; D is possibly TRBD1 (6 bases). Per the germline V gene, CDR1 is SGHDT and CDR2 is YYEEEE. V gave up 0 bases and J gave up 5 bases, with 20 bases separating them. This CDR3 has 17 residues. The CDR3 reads CASSLEVVVWGATEAFF. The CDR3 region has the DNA TGTGCCAGCAGCTTGGAGGTTGTTGTGTGGGGGGCAACTGAAGCTTTCTTT.